These T cell receptor beta chains were read from a single sample in a study of blood T cell dynamics during melanoma immunotherapy. Here immunoSEQ multiplex PCR was the method, and the copy in TCRdb shows in-frame clones only, minus some. The sample records approximately 15,000 clones, about 82% being singletons. The material sequenced was blood, taken from a patient treated with checkpoint blockade. Receptor source: a human donor with melanoma. Each CDR3 is given with its conserved first and last residue. The D gene is left open where the match is weak. Clone size, where shown, is once, few, many, or a class for clones that have expanded.

V	size	D	J	CDR3	DNA
TRBV7-2	NA	TRBD1	TRBJ1-2	CASSWETTGVGYGYTF	TGTGCCAGCAGCTGGGAGACAACAGGGGTGGGCTATGGCTACACCTTC
TRBV7-3	NA	NA	TRBJ2-3	CASSLGGRTDTQYF	TGTGCCAGCAGCTTAGGGGGACGCACAGATACGCAGTATTTT
TRBV7-9	NA	TRBD1	TRBJ1-1	CASSESGGDRATEAFF	TGTGCCAGCAGCGAGTCCGGGGGGGACAGGGCCACTGAAGCTTTCTTT
TRBV29-1	NA	NA	TRBJ2-7	CSVELASYEQYF	TGCAGCGTTGAGCTAGCGTCCTACGAGCAGTACTTC
TRBV11-2	NA	NA	TRBJ2-3	CASSLSKGKAQYF	TGTGCCAGCAGCTTATCTAAGGGGAAGGCGCAGTATTTT
TRBV10-2	NA	NA	TRBJ2-5	CASRAGLLGETQYF	TGCGCCAGCAGGGCGGGACTCCTTGGGGAGACCCAGTACTTC
TRBV15	NA	NA	TRBJ2-7	CATSRNLGGPYEQYF	TGTGCCACCAGCAGAAACCTCGGGGGCCCCTACGAGCAGTACTTC
TRBV7-2	NA	TRBD1	TRBJ1-2	CASSSRLDRDYTF	TGTGCCAGCAGCTCCAGATTAGACAGGGACTACACCTTC
TRBV9	NA	NA	TRBJ2-1	CASSPPWQASSYNEQFF	TGTGCCAGCAGCCCCCCGTGGCAGGCTAGCTCCTACAATGAGCAGTTCTTC
TRBV13	NA	TRBD2	TRBJ2-1	CASSSRFGRETNEQFF	TGTGCCAGCAGCTCCCGATTCGGGCGGGAGACTAATGAGCAGTTCTTC
TRBV11-2	NA	NA	TRBJ2-7	CASSEHLAVPYEQYF	TGTGCCAGCAGCGAACATTTAGCGGTCCCTTACGAGCAGTACTTC
TRBV5-1	NA	NA	TRBJ1-2	CASSLSVWDYGYTF	TGCGCCAGCAGCTTGTCCGTTTGGGACTATGGCTACACCTTC
TRBV4-2	few	TRBD1	TRBJ1-5	CASSQIQGADSNQPQHF	TGTGCCAGCAGCCAAATACAGGGGGCGGATAGCAATCAGCCCCAGCATTTT
TRBV4-1	NA	TRBD2	TRBJ2-1	CASSQPRTSGRALPSEQFF	TGCGCCAGCAGCCAACCACGGACTAGCGGGAGGGCACTACCAAGTGAGCAGTTCTTC
TRBV5-1	NA	NA	TRBJ1-1	CASSSGQPNTEAFF	TGCGCCAGCAGCTCTGGACAGCCGAACACTGAAGCTTTCTTT
TRBV21-1	NA	NA	TRBJ2-5	CASTRQGAWETQYF	TGTGCCAGCACCAGACAGGGGGCTTGGGAGACCCAGTACTTC
TRBV6-1	NA	TRBD1	TRBJ1-5	CASGPQGAGQPQHF	TGTGCCAGCGGCCCCCAGGGGGCGGGTCAGCCCCAGCATTTT
TRBV19	NA	NA	TRBJ1-1	CASSTGELANTEAFF	TGTGCCAGTAGTACCGGGGAGTTGGCGAACACTGAAGCTTTCTTT
TRBV7-8	NA	NA	TRBJ2-5	CASSLGGWETQYF	TGTGCCAGCAGCTTAGGGGGCTGGGAGACCCAGTACTTC
TRBV6-5	NA	NA	TRBJ2-7	CASRERPSSYEQYF	TGTGCCAGCAGGGAGCGCCCGAGCTCCTACGAGCAGTACTTC
TRBV5-1	NA	NA	TRBJ2-5	CASTSEETQYF	TGCGCCAGTACGAGCGAAGAGACCCAGTACTTC
TRBV7-2	NA	TRBD2	TRBJ2-7	CASSFPGGRLGYEQYF	TGTGCCAGCAGCTTCCCGGGGGGGCGCCTGGGCTACGAGCAGTACTTC
TRBV19	NA	TRBD1	TRBJ1-5	CASSQRQGEGGSNQPQHF	TGTGCCAGTAGTCAAAGACAGGGGGAAGGGGGAAGCAATCAGCCCCAGCATTTT
TRBV20-1	NA	NA	TRBJ2-7	CSAKAAYEQYF	TGCAGTGCTAAGGCCGCCTACGAGCAGTACTTC
TRBV5-1	NA	NA	TRBJ2-3	CASSLTDTQYF	TGCGCCAGCAGCCTCACAGATACGCAGTATTTT
TRBV21-1	few	NA	TRBJ1-6	CASSNRELGSPLHF	TGTGCCAGCAGCAACAGGGAGTTGGGTTCACCCCTCCACTTT
TRBV7-3	NA	TRBD2	TRBJ2-5	CASSLWGGGYQETQYF	TGTGCCAGCAGCTTATGGGGCGGGGGTTACCAAGAGACCCAGTACTTC
TRBV29-1	NA	NA	TRBJ1-1	CSVGNRGEFTEAFF	TGCAGCGTTGGCAATAGGGGGGAATTCACTGAAGCTTTCTTT
TRBV21-1	NA	NA	TRBJ1-3	CASSKGWQGVSGNTIYF	TGTGCCAGCAGCAAAGGATGGCAGGGAGTGTCTGGAAACACCATATATTTT
TRBV15	few	NA	TRBJ2-7	CATSRDIGGNYEQYF	TGTGCCACCAGCAGAGATATAGGCGGGAACTACGAGCAGTACTTC
TRBV7-9	NA	NA	TRBJ1-3	CASSLTVLSGNTIYF	TGTGCCAGCAGCCTCACGGTCCTCTCTGGAAACACCATATATTTT
TRBV7-6	NA	TRBD1	TRBJ2-7	CASSHKDRFYEQYF	TGTGCCAGCAGTCACAAGGACAGGTTTTACGAGCAGTACTTC
TRBV27	NA	TRBD2	TRBJ2-7	CASQRGGGYEQYF	TGTGCCAGCCAGCGGGGGGGCGGATACGAGCAGTACTTC
TRBV11-2	NA	NA	TRBJ1-5	CASSPGSNQPQHF	TGTGCCAGCAGCCCTGGAAGCAATCAGCCCCAGCATTTT
TRBV7-9	NA	TRBD2	TRBJ2-1	CASSFRTSDHNEQFF	TGTGCCAGCAGCTTCCGGACTAGCGACCACAATGAGCAGTTCTTC
TRBV19	NA	NA	TRBJ2-1	CASSILGNEQFF	TGTGCCAGTAGTATCTTGGGAAATGAGCAGTTCTTC
TRBV27	NA	NA	TRBJ2-7	CASSISLMRARHYEQYF	TGTGCCAGCAGTATCTCCCTAATGCGCGCGAGACACTACGAGCAGTACTTC
TRBV19	NA	NA	TRBJ1-2	CASSITGRLVYGYTF	TGTGCCAGTAGTATCACAGGACGACTAGTCTATGGCTACACCTTC
TRBV10-2	NA	NA	TRBJ1-1	CASSVGQPNTEAFF	TGCGCCAGTTCGGTTGGACAGCCAAACACTGAAGCTTTCTTT
TRBV7-8	NA	NA	TRBJ1-1	CASSLARNTEAFF	TGTGCCAGCAGCTTAGCCAGGAACACTGAAGCTTTCTTT
TRBV5-1	NA	NA	TRBJ1-2	CASSLAWTKLNYGYTF	TGCGCCAGCAGCTTGGCCTGGACAAAACTTAACTATGGCTACACCTTC
TRBV6-6	NA	TRBD1	TRBJ2-3	CASSVGTGQDTQYF	TGTGCCAGCAGCGTCGGGACAGGGCAGGATACGCAGTATTTT
TRBV12-1	NA	NA	TRBJ1-3	CASSSPTGSSGNTIYF	TGTGCCAGCAGCTCGCCGACAGGGAGCTCTGGAAACACCATATATTTT
TRBV28	few	TRBD2	TRBJ2-2	CASSMGGSRGTGELFF	TGTGCCAGCAGTATGGGGGGGAGTCGGGGCACCGGGGAGCTGTTTTTT
TRBV18	NA	TRBD1	TRBJ2-4	CASSPPGQGADIQYF	TGTGCCAGCTCACCACCGGGACAGGGGGCGGACATTCAGTACTTC
TRBV5-1	NA	NA	TRBJ2-5	CASSFAGTGQETQYF	TGCGCCAGCAGCTTCGCCGGGACGGGGCAAGAGACCCAGTACTTC
TRBV5-1	NA	NA	TRBJ2-5	CASKIEETQYF	TGCGCCAGCAAAATTGAAGAGACCCAGTACTTC
TRBV10-1	once	NA	TRBJ1-1	CASSPGLGSDTEAFF	TGCGCCAGCAGTCCCGGACTGGGTTCGGACACTGAAGCTTTCTTT
TRBV29-1	NA	NA	TRBJ1-2	CSVGTAGSGGSGYTF	TGCAGCGTAGGGACTGCAGGGAGTGGAGGGAGTGGCTACACCTTC
TRBV30	NA	TRBD2	TRBJ2-2	CASEFGRALRGELFF	TGTGCCTCAGAGTTCGGGAGGGCCCTCCGCGGGGAGCTGTTTTTT
TRBV30	NA	NA	TRBJ1-6	CAWSLRTNSPLHF	TGTGCCTGGAGTTTGCGGACGAATTCACCCCTCCACTTT
TRBV19	NA	TRBD2	TRBJ2-3	CASSIGLAADTQYF	TGTGCCAGTAGTATAGGACTAGCAGCAGATACGCAGTATTTT
TRBV7-8	NA	TRBD2	TRBJ2-7	CASSLGTGGPSYEQYF	TGTGCCAGCAGCTTAGGGACGGGGGGGCCTTCCTACGAGCAGTACTTC